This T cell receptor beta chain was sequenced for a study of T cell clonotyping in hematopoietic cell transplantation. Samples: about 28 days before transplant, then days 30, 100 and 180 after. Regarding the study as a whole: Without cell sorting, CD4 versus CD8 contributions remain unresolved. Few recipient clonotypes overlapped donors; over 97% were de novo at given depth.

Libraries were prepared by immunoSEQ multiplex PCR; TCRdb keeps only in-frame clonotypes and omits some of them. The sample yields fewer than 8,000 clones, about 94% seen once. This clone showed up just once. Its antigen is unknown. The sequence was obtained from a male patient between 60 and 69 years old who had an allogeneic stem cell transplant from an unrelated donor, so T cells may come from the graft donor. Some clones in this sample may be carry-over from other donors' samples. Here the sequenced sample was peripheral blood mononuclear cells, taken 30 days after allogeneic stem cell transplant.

The CDR3 bases are TGTGCCAGCAGCTCTGGACAGGCCTTTAACTATGGCTACACCTTC. Translating it yields CASSSGQAFNYGYTF. V usage is TRBV7-9 and J usage is TRBJ1-2; 7 nucleotides agree with TRBD1. The CDR3 length is 15 residues. Germline CDR1 is SEHNR and CDR2 is FQNEAQ (reference sequence). The trim removed 4 bases at V and 1 base at J, leaving 6 bases unmatched.